These 15 T cell receptor beta chains share one sample of origin, sequenced in a study of T cells after yellow fever vaccination. TCRdb re-analysed the 5' RACE reads in MiXCR, keeping a single row per CDR3 protein. The top ten hold about 26% of the sample, which has about 350,000 distinct CDR3 sequences, roughly 3.9% seen once. The sequencing used PBMCs, collected 5 days after the yellow fever booster vaccination. The receptors come from a man aged 18-30 years who received the YFV17D yellow fever vaccine.

This clonotype was seen a few times. J is TRBJ2-1 and V is TRBV7-9, with TRBD1 matching over 9 bases. From germline, CDR1 is SEHNR and CDR2 FQNEAQ (reference sequence). The junction had 5 bases not matched to a gene; V was cut back by 4 bases and J by 10 bases. The CDR3 runs 13 residues. CDR3 sequence: CASSSPGTGEQFF. CDR3 nucleotide sequence: TGTGCCAGCAGCTCGCCGGGGACAGGGGAGCAGTTCTTC.

This clonotype was found many times. The genes are TRBV6-2 or TRBV6-3 and TRBJ1-6; no clear D gene. The CDR3 has 13 residues. The germline CDR1 and CDR2 sequences are MNHEY and SVGEGT. With 8 bases removed from V and 4 bases from J, the gap between germline ends came to 9 bases. In DNA form, the CDR3 reads TGTGCCAGCGGATCACCGTATAATTCACCCCTCCACTTT. It translates to CASGSPYNSPLHF.

The rearrangement joins TRBV9 to TRBJ2-1; D remains ambiguous. Germline CDR1 and CDR2: SGDLS and YYNGEE. The CDR3 totals 18 residues. V was trimmed by 4 bases and J by 2 bases, leaving 22 bases between them. The CDR3 coding sequence is TGTGCCAGCAGCCCGCCAGGCTGGGCAGGTGGGGCCTACAATGAGCAGTTCTTC. Protein product: CASSPPGWAGGAYNEQFF.

This clonotype came up a few times. The chain carries TRBV6-5 and TRBJ2-3; 9 bases agree with TRBD2. Germline assignment: CDR1 MNHEY and CDR2 SVGAGI. This CDR3 contains 17 residues. Trimming at V came to 5 bases and at J to 7 bases, leaving 16 bases not matched to a gene. The CDR3 nucleotides are TGTGCCAGCAGTCCCCTGTGGATCGGGGCGGGGGGGAATACGCAGTATTTT. It codes for CASSPLWIGAGGNTQYF.

The rearrangement joins TRBV18 to TRBJ2-7, with TRBD2 matching 8 bases. The CDR3 has 14 amino acids. Trimming removed 0 bases from V and 3 bases from J; junction bases left unmatched: 1. CDR1 is KGHSH, CDR2 LQKENI, per germline. The CDR3: CASSPPGTSYEQYF. In nucleotides, the CDR3 is TGTGCCAGCTCACCACCCGGGACTAGCTACGAGCAGTACTTC.

The table lists this clonotype with a few counts. In DNA, the CDR3 is TGTGCCAGCAGCCAAGAATGGGACTACCAAGAGACCCAGTACTTC. Translating gives CASSQEWDYQETQYF. This chain joins TRBV4-2 and TRBJ2-5; TRBD2 is a possible D gene (6 bases). The V and J ends lost 0 bases and 0 bases respectively, with 8 bases between them. Germline loops: CDR1 LGHNA, CDR2 YNFKEQ. The CDR3 extends over 15 amino acids.

This clonotype showed up many times. This sequence joins TRBV7-8 and TRBJ1-2, with D tentatively TRBD1 (5 bases). In germline, CDR1 is SGHVS, CDR2 FQNEAQ. Trimming removed 0 bases at V and 8 bases at J, with 16 bases between. The CDR3 loop spans 15 amino acids. The DNA of the CDR3 is TGTGCCAGCAGCTTAGCCGCGGGGCCGGCGGGGGGCTACACCTTC. Its translation is CASSLAAGPAGGYTF.

This clonotype was seen a few times. The chain employs TRBV5-1 and TRBJ1-3; no clear D. Trimming shortened V by 5 bases and J by 0 bases, and 12 bases separated the two germline ends. Looked up from germline, CDR1 is SGHRS and CDR2 is YFSETQ. CDR3 size: 15 residues. The CDR3 protein is CASSPDTNSGNTIYF. CDR3 bases: TGCGCCAGCAGTCCCGACACAAACTCTGGAAACACCATATATTTT.

This clonotype was found many times. The chain couples TRBV4-3 to TRBJ2-3, with TRBD2 identical over 10 bases. Looked up from germline, CDR1 is LGHNA and CDR2 is YSLEER. The CDR3 contains 17 residues. Unmatched junction bases numbered 11, after V lost 5 bases and J lost 3 bases. CDR3 residues: CASSGASGGSLTDTQYF. The CDR3 coding sequence is TGCGCCAGCAGCGGGGCTAGCGGGGGCTCCCTGACAGATACGCAGTATTTT.

The sample holds a few counts of this clonotype. The chain joins TRBV20-1 to TRBJ1-1; possible D gene TRBD1, 5 bases. The germline V and J ends were trimmed by 4 bases and 3 bases, with 9 bases remaining between them. Germline V lookup: CDR1 DFQATT, CDR2 SNEGSKA (reference sequence). This CDR3 has 12 amino acids. CDR3 nucleotide sequence: TGCAGTGCTAATTCGGGGCACACTGAAGCTTTCTTT. Its protein is CSANSGHTEAFF.

The sample holds a few counts of this clonotype. The rearrangement uses TRBV7-8 and TRBJ1-6; D uncertain. The germline gives CDR1 SGHVS, CDR2 FQNEAQ. CDR3 length equals 12 residues. With 4 bases removed from V and 12 bases from J, the gap between germline ends came to 10 bases. CDR3 sequence reads: CASSSAAGPLHF. The CDR3 DNA follows: TGTGCCAGCAGCTCCGCAGCGGGACCCCTCCACTTT.

This clonotype was seen a handful of times. The chain has TRBV7-2 and TRBJ2-5, with 10 positions matching TRBD2. CDR1 is SGHTA and CDR2 is FQGNSA in the germline V gene. V shed 5 bases, J shed 2 bases, and the junction held 5 bases outside the gene matches. The CDR3 sequence is 15 residues long. The CDR3 here is CASSPGTSVQETQYF. The CDR3 DNA reads as TGTGCCAGCAGCCCCGGGACTAGCGTACAAGAGACCCAGTACTTC. Based on the CDR3 plus reference TRBV7-2 and TRBJ2-5, the full variable domain is GAGVSQSPSNKVTEKGKDVELRCDPISGHTALYWYRQSLGQGLEFLIYFQGNSAPDKSGLPSDRFSAERTGGSVSTLTIQRTQQEDSAVYLCASSPGTSVQETQYFGPGTRLLVL.

The rearrangement uses TRBV10-3 and TRBJ1-3, with TRBD1 matching 12 bases. The CDR3 loop spans 17 amino acids. Unmatched junction bases numbered 8, after V lost 4 bases and J lost 4 bases. Germline V gene lookup returns CDR1 ENHRY and CDR2 SYGVKD. The CDR3 bases are TGTGCCATCAGTGGGGCCCCGGGACAGGGGGCCGGAAACACCATATATTTT. Translated: CAISGAPGQGAGNTIYF.

The chain recombines TRBV7-6 with TRBJ1-5; TRBD1 matches 7 bases. V lost 1 base to trimming and J lost 3 bases; unmatched junction nucleotides: 3. Germline CDR1 and CDR2: SGHVS and FNYEAQ. The CDR3 sequence is 15 residues long. The CDR3 loop is CASSLGDSSNQPQHF. In DNA, the CDR3 is TGTGCCAGCAGCTTAGGGGACAGCTCCAATCAGCCCCAGCATTTT.

J is TRBJ2-7 and V is TRBV5-5; D uncertain. The V and J ends lost 0 bases and 2 bases respectively, with 9 bases between them. CDR1 is SGHKS, CDR2 YYEKEE, per germline (reference sequence). The CDR3 has 14 residues. The CDR3 DNA follows: TGTGCCAGCAGCTTGGACGGAACCCCCTACGAGCAGTACGTC. The encoded protein is CASSLDGTPYEQYV.